This TCR beta chain was sequenced for a study of T cell repertoires in cytomegalovirus infection. About the study: CMV infection and matching HLA type were both indicated by public TCR beta signatures.

TCRdb passed the reads through MiXCR, listing each CDR3 protein once. The table shows 310,000 or so distinct CDR3 sequences, with roughly 9.3% occurring only once. This clonotype was counted ten times or more. Its antigen is unidentified. V gave up 1 base and J gave up 0 bases, with 3 bases separating them. Germline CDR1 and CDR2: SGHVS and FNYEAQ. The CDR3 is 14 residues long. Study-level findings and limits: Carriers of CMV and the relevant HLA type were discriminated by public TCR beta frequency. CMV-specific HLA-C-restricted TCR beta clonotypes dominated the ex vivo response.

This rearrangement joins TRBV7-6 to TRBJ2-2; D gene unclear. Material: PBMCs. This clonotype was sampled from a human donor in good health (CMV status not recorded). Some clones in this sample may be carry-over from other donors' samples. In DNA form, the CDR3 reads TGTGCCAGCAGCTTAGAGGCGAACACCGGGGAGCTGTTTTTT. Amino acid sequence: CASSLEANTGELFF.